The 7 T cell receptor beta chains below come from one sample, sequenced in a study of T cells after yellow fever vaccination. TCRdb independently ran MiXCR on the 5' RACE reads; one entry per CDR3 protein. The sample shows some 300,000 distinct CDR3 sequences, roughly 8.7% of them seen only once. Sequencing was performed on CD4+ T cells sorted from PBMCs, taken 5 days after the yellow fever booster vaccination. These TCRs come from a man aged 18-30 years who received the YFV17D yellow fever vaccine.

The table lists this clonotype with a few counts. The chain couples TRBV9 to TRBJ2-3; D may correspond to TRBD1 or TRBD2 (5 bases each). CDR1 is SGDLS and CDR2 is YYNGEE in the germline V gene. This CDR3 region has 13 residues. V shed 4 bases and J shed 6 bases, with 12 bases lying between them. The CDR3 DNA follows: TGTGCCAGCAGCTTTAGGGACGCCGATACGCAGTATTTT. Its protein is CASSFRDADTQYF.

This clonotype occurred many times. The chain has TRBV20-1 and TRBJ2-4, with D perhaps given as TRBD1 or TRBD2 (5 bases each). Per germline, CDR1 DFQATT and CDR2 SNEGSKA (reference sequence). Trimming shortened V by 3 bases and J by 1 base, and 16 bases separated the two germline ends. CDR3 length: 16 amino acids. CDR3 region: CSARPGPRVAKNIQYF. CDR3 nucleotide sequence: TGCAGTGCTAGGCCGGGACCCCGCGTCGCCAAAAACATTCAGTACTTC.

The chain links TRBV18 to TRBJ2-1; D could derive from TRBD1 or TRBD2 (5 bases each). CDR3 size: 17 residues. The V end was cut by 0 bases, the J end by 7 bases, with 19 bases between. Per germline, CDR1 KGHSH and CDR2 LQKENI. CDR3 in amino acids: CASSPPGRDGSGNEQFF. As DNA, the CDR3 is TGTGCCAGCTCACCACCGGGCAGGGACGGGTCGGGAAATGAGCAGTTCTTC.

J is TRBJ1-4 and V is TRBV20-1, with a weak D call TRBD1 (5 bases). This CDR3 has 14 residues. Germline CDR1 reads DFQATT; CDR2 reads SNEGSKA (reference sequence). CDR3 coding DNA: TGCACGGCGGGACTCCCAGCAACTAATGAAAAACTGTTTTTT. The encoded protein is CTAGLPATNEKLFF.

In this sample, this clonotype turned up a few times. The gene calls are TRBV20-1 and TRBJ1-1; possibly TRBD1 for D (5 bases). Germline assignment: CDR1 DFQATT and CDR2 SNEGSKA (reference sequence). This CDR3 comprises 15 residues. V lost 0 bases and J lost 1, with 12 bases in between. The CDR3 DNA is TGCAGTGCTAGAGATTTGGCGGGGCCGAACACTGAAGCTTTCTTT. Protein: CSARDLAGPNTEAFF.

This clonotype was picked up a small number of times. This chain links TRBV9 with TRBJ2-2; 8 bases are shared with TRBD1. With V trimmed by 0 bases and J by 7 bases, 8 bases remained unmatched. Per germline, CDR1 SGDLS and CDR2 YYNGEE. This CDR3 is built from 16 residues. The CDR3 region is CASSVGAGGLYGELFF. The CDR3 DNA reads as TGTGCCAGCAGCGTAGGGGCAGGGGGCTTATACGGGGAGCTGTTTTTT.

This chain joins TRBV2 and TRBJ1-1; 7 nucleotides match TRBD1. The CDR3 is 13 amino acids. The germline CDR1 and CDR2 sequences are SNHLY and FYNNEI. With V trimmed by 5 bases and J by 5 bases, 5 bases remained unmatched. As DNA, the CDR3 is TGTGCCAGCAGTTCCGACAGGGAGACTGAAGCTTTCTTT. Translated: CASSSDRETEAFF.